The next 23 T cell receptor beta chains were all read from a single sample in a study of cytomegalovirus exposure and HLA in healthy donors. Primers: 60 Vbeta forward and 13 Jbeta reverse. Profiling relied on immunoSEQ multiplex PCR, and the TCRdb table lists in-frame clones only, not all of them. This sample has about 120,000 clones, with around 69% found just once. The source material was PBMCs. These receptors were collected from a middle-aged woman in good health and CMV-seropositive.

Concerning this clone: One end of the junction is discordant with germline, which a read error may explain. Different DNA sequences within this sample yield the same CDR3. The V call is TRBV10-3, the J call TRBJ2-3, with TRBD2 matching over 10 bases. The CDR3 covers 15 residues. Germline V gene lookup returns CDR1 ENHRY and CDR2 SYGVKD. The CDR3 is CAISAERGGRDTQYF. CDR3 DNA: TGTGCCATCAGTGCTGAGCGGGGGGGCCGAGATACGCAATATTTT.

The chain links TRBV5-5 to TRBJ2-7; 7 bases are a match to TRBD1. The germline gives CDR1 SGHKS, CDR2 YYEKEE (reference sequence). The CDR3 totals 14 residues. V lost 2 bases, J lost 2 bases, and 4 bases stayed unmatched. The CDR3 region has the DNA TGTGCCAGCAGCTTAGGCCAGGGGGCCTACGAGCAGTACTTC. Encoded protein: CASSLGQGAYEQYF.

The J gene is TRBJ1-2, the V gene TRBV5-8; tentative D call: TRBD1 (5 bases). CDR1 SGHTS and CDR2 YDEGEE come from the germline V gene. The V gene lost 1 base and the J gene lost 1 base, with 11 bases spanning the gap. This CDR3 is built from 15 residues. CDR3 amino acids: CASSLQGWNNYGYTF. CDR3 nucleotides: TGTGCCAGCAGCTTGCAGGGTTGGAATAACTATGGCTACACCTTC.

This chain connects TRBV2 to TRBJ2-2, with D tentatively TRBD2 (5 bases). Between the trimmed V and J ends, which lost 4 bases and 0 bases, there was a span of 15 bases. The germline CDR1 and CDR2 sequences are SNHLY and FYNNEI. This CDR3 is built from 17 residues. The CDR3 loop is CASSGSGSPSNTGELFF. In DNA, the CDR3 is TGTGCCAGCAGTGGATCGGGGAGTCCATCGAACACCGGGGAGCTGTTTTTT.

The chain joins TRBV6-5 to TRBJ1-2, with D possibly being TRBD1 (6 bases). The CDR3 is 13 amino acids. V was trimmed by 6 bases and J by 2 bases, leaving 10 bases between them. Germline lookup yields CDR1 MNHEY and CDR2 SVGAGI. CDR3 protein: CASRADRNYGYTF. CDR3 DNA: TGTGCCAGCAGAGCGGACAGAAACTATGGCTACACCTTC.

This clone was picked up a small number of times. V usage is TRBV19 and J usage is TRBJ1-1; weak D call: TRBD1 (6 bases). Germline values: CDR1 LNHDA, CDR2 SQIVND (reference sequence). Deletions cut 5 bases from V and 4 bases from J, with 14 bases between. The CDR3 is made up of 14 amino acids. The CDR3, as DNA: TGTGCCAGTAGTGTCGGGGGGGCATTCACTGAAGCTTTCTTT. Residues: CASSVGGAFTEAFF. The full variable domain, in which reference TRBV19 and TRBJ1-1 provide the parts outside the CDR3, is DGGITQSPKYLFRKEGQNVTLSCEQNLNHDAMYWYRQDPGQGLRLIYYSQIVNDFQKGDIAEGYSVSREKKESFPLTVTSAQKNPTAFYLCASSVGGAFTEAFFGQGTRLTVV.

The V gene is TRBV30, the J gene TRBJ2-5, with TRBD2 as a possible D gene (6 bases). CDR3 size: 14 residues. Deletions cut 2 bases from V and 10 bases from J, with 20 bases between. The germline V gene has CDR1 GTSNPN and CDR2 SVGIG (reference sequence). CDR3 sequence reads: CAWSTLDGPGVQYF. DNA of the CDR3: TGTGCCTGGAGTACCTTGGACGGCCCGGGAGTCCAGTACTTC.

V is TRBV2 and J is TRBJ1-2; 7 bases align to TRBD1. CDR3 length: 15 residues. The germline V gene has CDR1 SNHLY and CDR2 FYNNEI. After removal of 8 bases from V and 4 bases from J, the junction contained 13 bases not matched to a gene. Here the CDR3 DNA reads TGTGCCAGCGGCGCCGCCCGACAGGGAGTCTATGGCTACACCTTC. The encoded protein is CASGAARQGVYGYTF.

This clone has more than one count but fewer than ten. The J gene is TRBJ2-7, the V gene TRBV28; 8 bases fit TRBD1. The CDR3 covers 15 residues. V shed 5 bases and J 3 bases; nucleotides not matched to a gene: 9. Germline values: CDR1 MDHEN, CDR2 SYDVKM. In DNA, the CDR3 is TGTGCCAGCAGTCCTCCGGGGACAGGACACTACGAGCAGTACTTC. Translated: CASSPPGTGHYEQYF.

V gene TRBV27 combines with J gene TRBJ2-1; 8 nucleotides match TRBD1. Germline CDR1 MNHEY, CDR2 SMNVEV (reference sequence). The CDR3 runs to 14 residues. The ends lost 3 bases at V and 10 bases at J; junction bases unmatched: 8. CDR3 residues: CASSFGQGLWEQFF. In DNA, the CDR3 is TGTGCCAGCAGTTTCGGACAGGGCCTGTGGGAGCAGTTCTTC.

This chain connects TRBV7-3 to TRBJ2-2, with 9 bases matching TRBD2. CDR3 length equals 17 residues. V gave up 2 bases and J gave up 3 bases; unmatched junction bases: 7. Germline V gives CDR1 SGHTA, CDR2 FQGTGA. For the CDR3, the DNA is TGTGCCAGCAGCTTACAACGGGCGGGAGGGCACACCGGGGAGCTGTTTTTT. It codes for CASSLQRAGGHTGELFF.

The chain carries TRBV7-9 and TRBJ1-6; D gene ambiguous. V lost 5 bases to trimming and J lost 8 bases, with 10 bases between them. CDR3 length: 13 amino acids. Per germline, CDR1 SEHNR and CDR2 FQNEAQ (reference sequence). The CDR3 is CASSPHMDSPLHF. In nucleotides, the CDR3 is TGTGCCAGCAGCCCCCACATGGATTCACCCCTCCACTTT.

J is TRBJ1-1 and V is TRBV5-1; 10 bases agree with TRBD1. The length of the CDR3 is 16 residues. The V and J ends lost 0 bases and 4 bases, in that order; junction bases with no gene match: 6. CDR1 and CDR2 from the germline V gene are SGHRS and YFSETQ. In nucleotides, the CDR3 is TGCGCCAGCAGCTTGGAGGGGACAGGGGCTGGCACTGAAGCTTTCTTT. It encodes CASSLEGTGAGTEAFF.

The chain employs TRBV29-1 and TRBJ1-1, with 8 bases fitting TRBD1. Germline trimming cut 4 bases from V and 4 bases from J; bases unmatched to any gene: 5. The germline V gene has CDR1 SQVTM and CDR2 ANQGSEA. The CDR3 runs to 13 residues. CDR3 in amino acids: CSVAGTGGTEAFF. CDR3 sequence (DNA): TGCAGCGTTGCCGGGACAGGTGGCACTGAAGCTTTCTTT.

V is TRBV4-2 and J is TRBJ2-5; TRBD2 matches at 11 bases. The assigned J gene may be wrong: the sequence end matches TRBJ2-7 better. CDR1 is LGHNA and CDR2 is YNFKEQ in the germline V gene. CDR3 length equals 17 residues. The CDR3 sequence is CASSQGLSGGAPYEQYF. CDR3 DNA: TGTGCCAGCAGCCAAGGCCTTAGCGGGGGGGCGCCCTACGAGCAGTACTTC.

The chain is built from TRBV5-8 and TRBJ1-3; no definite D call. The CDR3 spans 16 residues. Germline loops: CDR1 SGHTS, CDR2 YDEGEE. The V end was cut by 1 base, the J end by 0 bases, with 11 bases between. CDR3 sequence reads: CASSLIALSSGNTIYF. For the CDR3, the DNA is TGTGCCAGCAGCTTGATTGCACTGAGCTCTGGAAACACCATATATTTT.

The chain joins TRBV9 to TRBJ2-1; 8 positions match TRBD2. The length of the CDR3 is 15 residues. Germline CDR1 is SGDLS and CDR2 is YYNGEE. V lost 0 bases and J lost 7; bases outside the gene matches: 6. CDR3 protein: CASSVAREGRNEQFF. CDR3 DNA: TGTGCCAGCAGCGTAGCCCGGGAGGGACGGAATGAGCAGTTCTTC.

V and J are TRBV7-6 and TRBJ2-7; the D gene is possibly TRBD2 (6 bases). V was shortened by 1 base and J by 7 bases, with 14 bases between the two germline ends. Looked up from germline, CDR1 is SGHVS and CDR2 is FNYEAQ. CDR3 length: 14 amino acids. The CDR3: CASSLDVGGREQYF. As DNA, the CDR3 is TGTGCCAGCAGCTTAGACGTGGGAGGTCGGGAGCAGTACTTC. Variable domain in full (rest from reference TRBV7-6 and TRBJ2-7): GAGVSQSPRYKVTKRGQDVALRCDPISGHVSLYWYRQALGQGPEFLTYFNYEAQQDKSGLPNDRFSAERPEGSISTLTIQRTEQRDSAMYRCASSLDVGGREQYFGPGTRLTVT.

The chain is built from TRBV12-5 and TRBJ2-3; a weak D match, TRBD2 (6 bases). Germline lookup yields CDR1 LGHNT and CDR2 FRNRAP. Trimming cost V 6 bases and J 3 bases, with 10 bases left between them. This CDR3 spans 13 amino acids. Written as DNA, the CDR3 is TGTGCTAGTGGCTTCGGAGGGACAGATACGCAGTATTTT. This encodes CASGFGGTDTQYF.

The chain uses TRBV18 and TRBJ1-2; TRBD1 aligns across 7 bases. The CDR3 is 13 amino acids. The V segment lost 6 bases and the J segment 4 bases; nucleotides outside the gene matches: 5. Germline CDR1 reads KGHSH; CDR2 reads LQKENI. CDR3: CASSLAGGYGYTF. CDR3 bases: TGTGCCAGCTCCCTAGCAGGGGGCTATGGCTACACCTTC.

The chain is built from TRBV25-1 and TRBJ1-1; TRBD1 might be the D (5 bases). Trimming shortened V by 5 bases and J by 1 base, and 8 bases separated the two germline ends. The CDR3 is made up of 13 amino acids. The germline CDR1 and CDR2 sequences are MGHDK and SYGVNS. The CDR3 region has the DNA TGTGCCAGCAGTCCCGGGGGGAACACTGAAGCTTTCTTT. As protein: CASSPGGNTEAFF.

The chain combines TRBV5-5 with TRBJ2-5; 9 positions match TRBD1. Germline loops: CDR1 SGHKS, CDR2 YYEKEE (reference sequence). The CDR3 covers 14 residues. Losses at the gene ends were 4 bases for V and 5 bases for J; bases not matched to a gene: 6. In DNA form, the CDR3 reads TGTGCCAGCAGCCTGGACAGGGGAGGTGAGACCCAGTACTTC. It translates to CASSLDRGGETQYF.

The V and J genes are TRBV19 and TRBJ2-5, with 7 nucleotides matching TRBD2. The CDR3 extends over 15 amino acids. Per germline, CDR1 LNHDA and CDR2 SQIVND (reference sequence). After removal of 5 bases from V and 0 bases from J, the junction contained 6 bases not matched to a gene. CDR3 nucleotides: TGTGCCAGTAGTGCGGCTAGCGGAAACCAAGAGACCCAGTACTTC. This codes for CASSAASGNQETQYF.